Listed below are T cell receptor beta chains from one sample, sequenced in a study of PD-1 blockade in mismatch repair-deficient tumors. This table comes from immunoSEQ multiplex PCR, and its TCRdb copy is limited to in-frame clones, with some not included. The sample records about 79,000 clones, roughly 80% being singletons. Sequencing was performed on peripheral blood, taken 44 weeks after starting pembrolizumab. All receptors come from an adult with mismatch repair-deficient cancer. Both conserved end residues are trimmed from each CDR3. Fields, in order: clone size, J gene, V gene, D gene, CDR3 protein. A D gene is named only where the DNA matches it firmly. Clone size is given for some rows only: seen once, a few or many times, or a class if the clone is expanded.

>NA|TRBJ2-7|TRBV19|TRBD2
ASSKTSGTYEQY
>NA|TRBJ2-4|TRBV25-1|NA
ASSEFGDIQY
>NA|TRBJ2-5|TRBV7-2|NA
ASSLDQGGLETQY
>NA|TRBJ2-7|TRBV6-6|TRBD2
ASSSSTSVSYEQY
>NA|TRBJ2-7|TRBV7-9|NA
ASSLVSLGRPYEQY
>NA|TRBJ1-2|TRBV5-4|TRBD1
ASSSPTGNYGYT
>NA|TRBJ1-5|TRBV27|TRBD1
ASRLLLTGHRYSNQPQH
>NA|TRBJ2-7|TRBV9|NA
ASSARPGYEQY
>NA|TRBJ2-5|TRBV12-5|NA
ASGLRETQY
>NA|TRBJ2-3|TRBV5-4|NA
ASSLGGGTQKEAQY
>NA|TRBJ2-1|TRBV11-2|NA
ASSLLGAASYNEQF
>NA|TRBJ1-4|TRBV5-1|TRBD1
ASSLEDRGWKLF
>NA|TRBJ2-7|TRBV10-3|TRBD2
AISVAGALEQY
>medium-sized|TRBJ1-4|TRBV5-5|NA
ASSLDLGLRGNEKLF
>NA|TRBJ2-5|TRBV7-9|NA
ASSFSAQETQY
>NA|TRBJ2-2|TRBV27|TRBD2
ASWLAGVPGELF